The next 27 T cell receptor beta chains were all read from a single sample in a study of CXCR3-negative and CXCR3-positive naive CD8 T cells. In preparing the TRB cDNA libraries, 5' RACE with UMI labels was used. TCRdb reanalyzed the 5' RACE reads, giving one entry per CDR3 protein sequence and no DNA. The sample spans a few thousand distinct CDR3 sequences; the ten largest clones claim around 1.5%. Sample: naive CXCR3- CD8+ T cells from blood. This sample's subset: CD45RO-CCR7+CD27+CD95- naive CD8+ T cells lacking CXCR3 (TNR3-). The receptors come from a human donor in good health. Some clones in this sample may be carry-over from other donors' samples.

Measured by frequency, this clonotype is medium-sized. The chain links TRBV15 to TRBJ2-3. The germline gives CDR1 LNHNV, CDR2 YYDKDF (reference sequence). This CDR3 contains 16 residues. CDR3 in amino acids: CATSHLSDRRADTQYF.

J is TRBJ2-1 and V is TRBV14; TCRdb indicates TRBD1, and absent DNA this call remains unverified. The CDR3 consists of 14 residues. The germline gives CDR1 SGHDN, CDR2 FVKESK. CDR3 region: CASQDQGSYNEQFF.

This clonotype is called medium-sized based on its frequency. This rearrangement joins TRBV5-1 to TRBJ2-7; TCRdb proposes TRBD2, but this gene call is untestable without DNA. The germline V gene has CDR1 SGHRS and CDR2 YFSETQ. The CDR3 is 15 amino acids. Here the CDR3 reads CASSSGLAGAYEQYF.

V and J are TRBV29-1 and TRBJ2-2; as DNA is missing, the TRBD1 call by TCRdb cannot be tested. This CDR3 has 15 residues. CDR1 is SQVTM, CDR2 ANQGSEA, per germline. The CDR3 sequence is CSVEDNLAGNGELFF.

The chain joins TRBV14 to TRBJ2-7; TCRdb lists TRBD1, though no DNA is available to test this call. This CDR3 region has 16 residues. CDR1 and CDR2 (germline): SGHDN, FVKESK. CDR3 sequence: CASSQEFRGLIYEQYF.

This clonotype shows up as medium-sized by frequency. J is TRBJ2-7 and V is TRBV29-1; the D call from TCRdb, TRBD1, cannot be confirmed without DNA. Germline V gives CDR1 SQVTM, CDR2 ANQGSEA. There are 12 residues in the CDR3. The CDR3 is CSVRDGAYEQYF.

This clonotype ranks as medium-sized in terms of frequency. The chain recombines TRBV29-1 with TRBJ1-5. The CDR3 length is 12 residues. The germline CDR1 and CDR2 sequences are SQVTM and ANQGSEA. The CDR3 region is CSVEDGDQPQHF. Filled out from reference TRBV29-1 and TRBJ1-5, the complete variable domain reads SAVISQKPSRDICQRGTSLTIQCQVDSQVTMMFWYRQQPGQSLTLIATANQGSEATYESGFVIDKFPISRPNLTFSTLTVSNMSPEDSSIYLCSVEDGDQPQHFGDGTRLSIL.

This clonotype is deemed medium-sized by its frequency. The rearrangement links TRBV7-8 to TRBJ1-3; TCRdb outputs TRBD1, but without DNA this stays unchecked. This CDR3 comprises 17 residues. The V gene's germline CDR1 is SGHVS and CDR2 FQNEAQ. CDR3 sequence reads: CASSSSRDREWTNTIYF.

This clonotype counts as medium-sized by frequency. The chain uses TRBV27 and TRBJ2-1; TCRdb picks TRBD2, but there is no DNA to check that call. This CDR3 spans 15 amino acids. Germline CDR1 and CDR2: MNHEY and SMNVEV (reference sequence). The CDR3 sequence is CASSTGTSAYNEQFF.

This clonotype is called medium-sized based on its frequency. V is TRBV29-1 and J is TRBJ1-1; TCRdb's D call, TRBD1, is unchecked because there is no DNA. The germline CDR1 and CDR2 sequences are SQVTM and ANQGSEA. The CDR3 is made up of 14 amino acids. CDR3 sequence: CSVEDPGAYTEAFF.

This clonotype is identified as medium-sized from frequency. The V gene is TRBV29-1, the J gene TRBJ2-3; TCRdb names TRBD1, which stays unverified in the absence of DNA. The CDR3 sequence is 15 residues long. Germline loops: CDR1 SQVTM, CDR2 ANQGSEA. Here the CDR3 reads CSVEETGDTTDTQYF.

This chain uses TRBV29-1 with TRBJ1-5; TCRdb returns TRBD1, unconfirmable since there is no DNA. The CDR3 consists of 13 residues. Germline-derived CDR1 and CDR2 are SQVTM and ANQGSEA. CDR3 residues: CSVGQGSNQPQHF.

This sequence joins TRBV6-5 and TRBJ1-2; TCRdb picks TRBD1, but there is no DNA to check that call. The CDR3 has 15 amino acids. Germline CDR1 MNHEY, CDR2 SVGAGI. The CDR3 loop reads CASSYSGQGVYGYTF.

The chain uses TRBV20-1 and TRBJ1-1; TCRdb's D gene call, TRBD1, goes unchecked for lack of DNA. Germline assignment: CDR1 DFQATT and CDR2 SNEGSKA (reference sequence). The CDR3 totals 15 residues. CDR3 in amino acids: CSARIPPVMNTEAFF.

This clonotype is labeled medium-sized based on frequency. CDR3 sequence reads: CASSPDVAYNEQFF. The rearrangement uses TRBV4-1 and TRBJ2-1. The germline CDR1 and CDR2 sequences are MGHRA and YSYEKL. This CDR3 spans 14 amino acids.

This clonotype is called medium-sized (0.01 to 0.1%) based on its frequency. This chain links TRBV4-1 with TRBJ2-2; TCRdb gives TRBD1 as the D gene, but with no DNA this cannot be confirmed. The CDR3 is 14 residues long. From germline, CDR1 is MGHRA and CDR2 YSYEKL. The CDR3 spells CASSPGTNTGELFF.

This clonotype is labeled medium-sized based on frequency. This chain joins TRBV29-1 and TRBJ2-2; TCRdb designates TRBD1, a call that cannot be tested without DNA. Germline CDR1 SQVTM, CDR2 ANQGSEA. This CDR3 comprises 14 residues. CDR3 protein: CSVPGQGWTGELFF.

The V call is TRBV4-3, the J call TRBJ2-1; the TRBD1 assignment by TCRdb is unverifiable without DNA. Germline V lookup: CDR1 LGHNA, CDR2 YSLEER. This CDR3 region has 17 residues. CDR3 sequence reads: CASSLGRGSGSYNEQFF.

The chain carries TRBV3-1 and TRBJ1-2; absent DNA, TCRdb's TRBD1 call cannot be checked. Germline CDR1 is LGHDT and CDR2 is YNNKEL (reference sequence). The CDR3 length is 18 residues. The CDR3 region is CASSQDARGLRSNYGYTF. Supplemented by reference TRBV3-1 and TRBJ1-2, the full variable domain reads DTAVSQTPKYLVTQMGNDKSIKCEQNLGHDTMYWYKQDSKKFLKIMFSYNNKELIINETVPNRFSPKSPDKAHLNLHINSLELGDSAVYFCASSQDARGLRSNYGYTFGSGTRLTVV.

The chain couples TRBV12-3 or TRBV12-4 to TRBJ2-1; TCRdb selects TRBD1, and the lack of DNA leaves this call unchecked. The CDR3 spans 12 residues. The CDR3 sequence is CARSPLLDEKFF.

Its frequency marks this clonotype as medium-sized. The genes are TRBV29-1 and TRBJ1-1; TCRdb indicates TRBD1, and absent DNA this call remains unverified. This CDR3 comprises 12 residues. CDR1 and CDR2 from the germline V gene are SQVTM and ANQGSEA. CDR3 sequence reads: CSVEGVGEEAFF. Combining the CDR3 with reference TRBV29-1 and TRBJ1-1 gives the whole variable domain SAVISQKPSRDICQRGTSLTIQCQVDSQVTMMFWYRQQPGQSLTLIATANQGSEATYESGFVIDKFPISRPNLTFSTLTVSNMSPEDSSIYLCSVEGVGEEAFFGQGTRLTVV.

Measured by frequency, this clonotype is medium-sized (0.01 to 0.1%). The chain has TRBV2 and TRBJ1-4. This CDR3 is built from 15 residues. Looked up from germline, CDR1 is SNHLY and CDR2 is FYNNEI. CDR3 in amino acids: CASSEASPGFEKLFF.

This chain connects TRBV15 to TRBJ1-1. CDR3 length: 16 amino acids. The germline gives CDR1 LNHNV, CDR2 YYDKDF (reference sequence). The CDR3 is CATSSLYGGGDTEAFF.

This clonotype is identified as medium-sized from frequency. The CDR3 here is CASSLDTEAFF. The chain joins TRBV7-9 to TRBJ1-1. The CDR3 has 11 amino acids. The germline gives CDR1 SEHNR, CDR2 FQNEAQ (reference sequence).

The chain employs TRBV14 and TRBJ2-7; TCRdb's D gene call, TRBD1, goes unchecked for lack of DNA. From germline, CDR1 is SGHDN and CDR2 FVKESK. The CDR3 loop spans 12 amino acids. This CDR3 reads CASSILRGEQYF.

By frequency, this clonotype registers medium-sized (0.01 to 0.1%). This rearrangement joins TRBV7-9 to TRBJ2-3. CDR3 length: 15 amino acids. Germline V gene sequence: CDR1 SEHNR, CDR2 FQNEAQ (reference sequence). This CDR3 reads CASSLTSASTDTQYF.

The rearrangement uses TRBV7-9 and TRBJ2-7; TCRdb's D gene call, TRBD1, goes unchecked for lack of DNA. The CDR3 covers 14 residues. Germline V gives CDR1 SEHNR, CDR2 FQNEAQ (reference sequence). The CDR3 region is CASSLDRTGYEQYF.